Listed below are T cell receptor beta chains from one sample, sequenced in a study of blood T cell repertoires in COVID-19. Here immunoSEQ multiplex PCR was the method, and the copy in TCRdb shows in-frame clones only, minus some. The profile covers 120,000 to 150,000 clones, with 82% appearing a single time and roughly 4% taken by the ten largest. Sequenced: peripheral blood. Receptors were obtained from a woman older than 75 with acute or convalescent COVID-19. The CDR3 runs from the conserved cysteine through the conserved F or W. The D gene is left open where the match is weak. The size of a clone is reported for some rows only, either as once, few or many, or as a class for expanded clones.

CDR3 | DNA | J | V | D | size
CASSPKYYNEQFF | TGTGCCAGCTCGCCTAAGTATTACAATGAGCAGTTCTTC | TRBJ2-1 | TRBV2 | NA | few
CASRARGLAGFKQYF | TGTGCCAGTAGAGCACGGGGACTAGCGGGATTTAAGCAGTACTTC | TRBJ2-7 | TRBV19 | TRBD2 | NA
CAWSHRVGQPQHF | TGTGCCTGGAGTCACAGGGTGGGTCAGCCCCAGCATTTT | TRBJ1-5 | TRBV30 | NA | NA
CASSYPGGGYTF | TGTGCCAGCAGTTATCCCGGGGGTGGCTACACCTTC | TRBJ1-2 | TRBV6-6 | NA | few
CASMINTATNEKLFF | TGTGCCAGCATGATAAACACCGCAACTAATGAAAAACTGTTTTTT | TRBJ1-4 | TRBV6-5 | NA | NA
CASSQDPGSDTQYF | TGCGCCAGCAGCCAAGACCCGGGATCAGATACGCAGTATTTT | TRBJ2-3 | TRBV4-1 | NA | NA
CASSLKFSAEQYF | TGTGCCAGCAGTCTCAAATTCAGTGCCGAGCAGTACTTC | TRBJ2-7 | TRBV28 | NA | NA
CASSHTWTGTGELFF | TGCGCCAGCAGCCATACCTGGACAGGGACCGGGGAGCTGTTTTTT | TRBJ2-2 | TRBV5-1 | TRBD1 | NA
CASSQDRGLGNSPLHF | TGTGCCAGCAGCCAAGACAGGGGACTAGGGAATTCACCCCTCCACTTT | TRBJ1-6 | TRBV4-2 | NA | NA
CASSALIWGVTHLRGQYF | TGTGCCAGCAGCGCCCTAATTTGGGGGGTAACGCATCTACGCGGGCAGTACTTC | TRBJ2-7 | TRBV11-2 | NA | NA
CASTDGGPNEKLFF | TGTGCCAGCACCGACGGCGGGCCAAATGAAAAACTGTTTTTT | TRBJ1-4 | TRBV11-2 | NA | NA
CASSLLSGSALYF | TGTGCCAGCAGTTTACTCAGCGGGAGCGCCCTGTACTTC | TRBJ2-7 | TRBV5-6 | TRBD2 | once
CASSLRRGAGEQFF | TGTGCCAGCAGCTTACGAAGGGGAGCGGGTGAGCAGTTCTTC | TRBJ2-1 | TRBV7-2 | NA | once
CASSFGQPNTEAFF | TGCGCCAGCAGCTTTGGGCAGCCGAACACTGAAGCTTTCTTT | TRBJ1-1 | TRBV5-1 | NA | NA
CASTTRREINRWGEKLFF | TGTGCCAGTACCACTAGGAGGGAGATAAATAGATGGGGTGAAAAACTGTTTTTT | TRBJ1-4 | TRBV19 | NA | few
CATRGEVPPQHF | TGTGCCACCCGTGGAGAGGTGCCACCTCAGCATTTT | TRBJ1-5 | TRBV24-1 | NA | few
CASSGPPTYEQYF | TGTGCCAGCAGTGGCCCTCCTACCTACGAGCAGTACTTC | TRBJ2-7 | TRBV2 | NA | NA
CASSIPDRGYTEAFF | TGTGCCAGCAGCATACCGGACAGAGGTTACACTGAAGCTTTCTTT | TRBJ1-1 | TRBV6-6 | NA | NA
CASSFLAAFYNEQFF | TGTGCCAGCAGCTTCCTAGCGGCATTCTACAATGAGCAGTTCTTC | TRBJ2-1 | TRBV13 | TRBD2 | once
CASSFNQGFSNQPQHF | TGTGCCAGCAGCTTTAACCAGGGTTTTAGCAATCAGCCCCAGCATTTT | TRBJ1-5 | TRBV7-8 | NA | NA
CASTQGQGPYEQYF | TGCGCCAGCACCCAGGGACAGGGCCCCTACGAGCAGTACTTC | TRBJ2-7 | TRBV5-1 | TRBD1 | few
CASSVDRERQTQYF | TGTGCCAGCAGCGTGGACAGGGAACGTCAGACGCAGTATTTT | TRBJ2-3 | TRBV7-9 | TRBD1 | NA
CASSTRQGSNQPQHF | TGTGCCAGCAGTACTCGGCAGGGTAGCAATCAGCCCCAGCATTTT | TRBJ1-5 | TRBV6-2/TRBV6-3 | NA | NA
CASSQAVPEKLFF | TGCGCCAGCAGCCAAGCGGTCCCCGAAAAACTGTTTTTT | TRBJ1-4 | TRBV4-1 | NA | NA
CASSQFRVFIQETQYF | TGCGCCAGCAGTCAATTCAGGGTCTTTATTCAAGAGACCCAGTACTTC | TRBJ2-5 | TRBV23-1 | NA | NA
CASSYNPRTGGNEQFF | TGTGCCAGCAGTTACAACCCGAGGACAGGGGGCAATGAGCAGTTCTTC | TRBJ2-1 | TRBV27 | TRBD1 | NA
CSASVLAGYEQYF | TGCAGTGCTAGTGTCCTAGCGGGCTACGAGCAGTACTTC | TRBJ2-7 | TRBV20-1 | TRBD2 | NA
CASSPVGRGRTNYGYTF | TGCGCCAGCAGCCCTGTAGGAAGGGGCAGGACTAACTATGGCTACACCTTC | TRBJ1-2 | TRBV4-1 | NA | NA
CASSPGQNTQFF | TGTGCCAGCTCACCGGGGCAGAATACGCAGTTCTTC | TRBJ2-1 | TRBV18 | NA | NA
CASSPRQGSVVGYTF | TGCGCCAGCAGCCCACGACAGGGCTCAGTGGTCGGCTACACCTTC | TRBJ1-2 | TRBV5-1 | TRBD1 | few
CASSQDWPRGYLDQETQYF | TGCGCCAGCAGCCAAGACTGGCCCCGGGGTTACCTAGACCAAGAGACCCAGTACTTC | TRBJ2-5 | TRBV4-1 | NA | NA
CASSQEGRGGPYEQFF | TGCGCCAGCAGCCAAGAGGGGCGGGGGGGCCCCTATGAGCAGTTCTTC | TRBJ2-1 | TRBV4-1 | TRBD2 | NA
CASSPPLGPDTQYF | TGTGCCAGCAGCCCGCCTCTGGGGCCAGATACGCAGTATTTT | TRBJ2-3 | TRBV7-9 | NA | NA
CASSPRTGQETQYF | TGTGCCAGCAGCCCACGGACAGGACAAGAGACCCAGTACTTC | TRBJ2-5 | TRBV5-6 | TRBD1 | NA
CASGTVNSPLHF | TGTGCCAGCGGGACAGTTAATTCACCCCTCCACTTT | TRBJ1-6 | TRBV6-5 | TRBD1 | NA
CASSIFDEQFF | TGTGCCAGTAGTATATTCGATGAGCAGTTCTTC | TRBJ2-1 | TRBV19 | NA | NA
CASSPAGGSNQPQHF | TGTGCCAGCTCACCAGCAGGAGGGAGCAATCAGCCCCAGCATTTT | TRBJ1-5 | TRBV18 | NA | once
CASSPSGHPRRGANVLTF | TGTGCCAGCAGCCCCTCCGGACACCCCCGGAGAGGGGCCAACGTCCTGACTTTC | TRBJ2-6 | TRBV7-9 | NA | NA
CASSRRTANYGYTF | TGTGCCAGCAGCCGTCGGACAGCTAACTATGGCTACACCTTC | TRBJ1-2 | TRBV3-1/TRBV3-2 | NA | NA
CASSLAWRYEQYF | TGTGCCAGCAGCTTAGCGTGGAGGTACGAGCAGTACTTC | TRBJ2-7 | TRBV7-2 | NA | NA
CASRQGLKETQYF | TGTGCCAGCAGGCAGGGACTTAAAGAGACCCAGTACTTC | TRBJ2-5 | TRBV12-3/TRBV12-4 | NA | NA
CASSLRQGARYGYTF | TGTGCCAGTAGTCTAAGACAGGGGGCTCGGTATGGCTACACCTTC | TRBJ1-2 | TRBV19 | TRBD1 | NA
CASSLALKDTQYF | TGTGCCAGCAGCTTGGCTTTAAAAGATACGCAGTATTTT | TRBJ2-3 | TRBV5-6 | NA | once
CASSLAGTGVSPLHF | TGCGCCAGCAGCCTAGCCGGGACAGGGGTCTCACCCCTCCACTTT | TRBJ1-6 | TRBV5-1 | TRBD1 | NA
CASGTGGRREKLFF | TGCGCCAGCGGAACAGGGGGCCGACGGGAAAAACTGTTTTTT | TRBJ1-4 | TRBV5-1 | TRBD1 | NA
CASSIARTGVYVTYGYTF | TGTGCCAGTAGTATAGCCAGGACAGGGGTCTACGTCACCTATGGCTACACCTTC | TRBJ1-2 | TRBV19 | TRBD1 | NA
CASSLATGVAEAFF | TGTGCCAGCAGCTTAGCAACGGGGGTCGCTGAAGCTTTCTTT | TRBJ1-1 | TRBV7-8 | NA | NA
CASSAMGARGYTF | TGTGCCAGCAGCGCCATGGGGGCGCGGGGCTACACCTTC | TRBJ1-2 | TRBV7-6 | NA | NA
CAISEVGVRKTNEKLFF | TGTGCCATCAGTGAAGTTGGCGTCAGGAAAACTAATGAAAAACTGTTTTTT | TRBJ1-4 | TRBV10-3 | NA | NA
CASSERLARNEQFF | TGTGCCAGCAGTGAACGACTAGCGCGCAATGAGCAGTTCTTC | TRBJ2-1 | TRBV2 | TRBD2 | NA
CASRPNSGREQFF | TGTGCCAGCAGACCAAATAGCGGGAGGGAGCAGTTCTTC | TRBJ2-1 | TRBV6-5 | TRBD2 | NA
CASSLEGGGLAGGKNEQFF | TGCGCCAGCAGCTTGGAGGGGGGTGGCCTAGCGGGAGGAAAAAATGAGCAGTTCTTC | TRBJ2-1 | TRBV5-1 | TRBD2 | once
CASRGEGNTIYF | TGTGCCAGCCGGGGAGAAGGAAACACCATATATTTT | TRBJ1-3 | TRBV2 | NA | NA
CASSSNYEQYF | TGTGCCAGTAGTTCTAACTACGAGCAGTACTTC | TRBJ2-7 | TRBV19 | NA | NA
CASSPVTRGNIQYF | TGTGCCAGCAGCCCGGTAACCCGGGGAAACATTCAGTACTTC | TRBJ2-4 | TRBV7-2 | NA | NA
CASSIFPSSGGANEQFF | TGTGCCAGTAGTATATTCCCTTCCAGCGGGGGGGCCAATGAGCAGTTCTTC | TRBJ2-1 | TRBV19 | TRBD2 | NA
CASSLDGRQGAKPVNF | TGTGCCAGCAGCTTAGACGGTCGGCAGGGGGCAAAGCCTGTGAACTTC | TRBJ2-7 | TRBV11-2 | TRBD1 | NA
CASSQAGGDTGELFF | TGTGCCAGCAGCCAAGCGGGGGGGGACACCGGGGAGCTGTTTTTT | TRBJ2-2 | TRBV3-1/TRBV3-2 | TRBD2 | NA
CASSPTAGTENTEAFF | TGCGCCAGCAGCCCAACGGCCGGGACAGAGAACACTGAAGCTTTCTTT | TRBJ1-1 | TRBV5-1 | TRBD1 | few